This T cell receptor beta chain was found in a study of blood T cell repertoires in COVID-19. In the study overall: Spain, Italy and the United States supplied samples that represented acute and convalescent COVID-19.

Per the original methods: For nucleated cells, counts were estimated from reference gene primer amplification. TCRdb keeps only in-frame clones here, not all; method: immunoSEQ multiplex PCR. V and J calls and clone size come straight from that table; D and trimming were deduced from the DNA. The sample contains some 200,000 clones, about 88% of which appear only once. There are 15 residues in the CDR3. Germline V gene lookup returns CDR1 ENHRY and CDR2 SYGVKD. Unmatched junction bases numbered 5, after V lost 3 bases and J lost 3 bases. This TCR derives from a man between 45 and 60 years old who had recovered from COVID-19. Sequencing was done on a sample of peripheral blood. The rearrangement joins TRBV10-3 to TRBJ2-3, with 8 bases fitting TRBD2. The CDR3 sequence: CAISEGAGGTDTQYF. CDR3 bases: TGTGCCATCAGTGAAGGTGCGGGAGGAACAGATACGCAGTATTTT.